The 10 T cell receptor beta chains reported below all come from one sample, sequenced in a study of blood T cell repertoires in COVID-19. The table came from immunoSEQ multiplex PCR; TCRdb's copy has only in-frame clones and leaves some out. The table lists around 120,000 clones, about nine tenths of them singletons, with 25% to 30% in the top ten. Sequenced: peripheral blood. These TCRs come from a woman aged 65 to 85 with acute or convalescent COVID-19.

The chain uses TRBV7-2 and TRBJ2-6; D may be TRBD2 (5 bases). V was pared by 5 bases and J by 0 bases, with 11 bases between. Germline CDR1 reads SGHTA; CDR2 reads FQGNSA. The CDR3 length is 16 residues. DNA of the CDR3: TGTGCCAGCAGCCCTCGAGGGCGCTCTGGGGCCAACGTCCTGACTTTC. Translating it yields CASSPRGRSGANVLTF.

The chain links TRBV6-5 to TRBJ2-7; TRBD1 is a possible D gene (6 bases). The CDR3 contains 14 residues. The V gene lost 8 bases and the J gene lost 2 bases, with 16 bases spanning the gap. The germline CDR1 and CDR2 sequences are MNHEY and SVGAGI. The CDR3 spells CASWSVGQPYEQYF. In DNA, the CDR3 is TGTGCCAGCTGGTCCGTCGGACAGCCCTACGAGCAGTACTTC.

The genes are TRBV28 and TRBJ2-5; 9 bases agree with TRBD2. The germline V gene encodes CDR1 MDHEN and CDR2 SYDVKM. Losses at the gene ends were 6 bases for V and 4 bases for J; bases not matched to a gene: 6. CDR3 size: 14 residues. CDR3 sequence reads: CASRGGGVRETQYF. The CDR3 nucleotides read TGTGCCAGCAGGGGCGGGGGGGTTAGAGAGACCCAGTACTTC.

CDR3 nucleotides: TGCGCCAGCAGCCACGGACAGGACAATCAGCCCCAGCATTTT. Its protein is CASSHGQDNQPQHF. The rearrangement uses TRBV4-1 and TRBJ1-5, with 7 bases matching TRBD1. With 3 bases clipped from V and 3 bases from J, the junction kept 2 bases outside the gene matches. Germline V gives CDR1 MGHRA, CDR2 YSYEKL. The CDR3 sequence is 14 residues long.

V and J are TRBV11-2 and TRBJ2-5; no clear D. CDR3 size: 13 residues. Trimming stripped 1 base from V and 2 bases from J, with 5 bases between. CDR1 and CDR2 from the germline V gene are SGHAT and FQNNGV. In DNA form, the CDR3 reads TGTGCCAGCAGCTTAGGCCGGCAAGAGACCCAGTACTTC. Translated, it gives CASSLGRQETQYF.

The chain recombines TRBV21-1 with TRBJ1-6. TRBV21-1 is reported as a pseudogene. CDR3 length: 17 amino acids. The CDR3: CARARTAGGSYNSPLHF. CDR3 bases: TGTGCCAGAGCACGGACGGCGGGGGGCTCCTATAATTCACCCCTCCACTTT.

The rearrangement joins TRBV6-5 to TRBJ1-1, with unresolved D. Per germline, CDR1 MNHEY and CDR2 SVGAGI. The CDR3 sequence is 13 residues long. V dropped 8 bases and J dropped 4 bases, with 14 bases sitting between them. The CDR3 sequence is CASVWSRGTEAFF. Here the CDR3 DNA reads TGTGCCAGCGTGTGGTCCCGCGGCACTGAAGCTTTCTTT.

The chain employs TRBV2 and TRBJ1-5; 7 positions match TRBD1. This CDR3 is built from 13 residues. Germline loops: CDR1 SNHLY, CDR2 FYNNEI. Losses at the gene ends were 7 bases for V and 6 bases for J; bases not matched to a gene: 6. The CDR3 protein is CASTQGVSQPQHF. The CDR3 coding sequence is TGTGCCAGCACGCAGGGGGTCAGTCAGCCCCAGCATTTT.

This chain links TRBV27 with TRBJ2-2; 9 nucleotides line up with TRBD1. The germline V gene has CDR1 MNHEY and CDR2 SMNVEV (reference sequence). The CDR3 extends over 18 amino acids. V trimming: 5 bases; J trimming: 5 bases; junction bases outside the gene matches: 15. Here the CDR3 reads CASSIKPPGQGWTGELFF. For the CDR3, the DNA is TGTGCCAGCAGTATCAAACCCCCGGGACAGGGATGGACCGGGGAGCTGTTTTTT.

This clone was seen a few times. Within the sample, other DNA sequences also encode this same CDR3. The chain couples TRBV7-9 to TRBJ2-3; TRBD2 matches at 11 bases. Germline values: CDR1 SEHNR, CDR2 FQNEAQ (reference sequence). The CDR3 has 15 amino acids. The V segment lost 6 bases and the J segment 1 base; nucleotides outside the gene matches: 3. The CDR3 DNA follows: TGTGCCAGCAGTTCGACTAGCGGGGGCACAGATACGCAGTATTTT. Protein product: CASSSTSGGTDTQYF.